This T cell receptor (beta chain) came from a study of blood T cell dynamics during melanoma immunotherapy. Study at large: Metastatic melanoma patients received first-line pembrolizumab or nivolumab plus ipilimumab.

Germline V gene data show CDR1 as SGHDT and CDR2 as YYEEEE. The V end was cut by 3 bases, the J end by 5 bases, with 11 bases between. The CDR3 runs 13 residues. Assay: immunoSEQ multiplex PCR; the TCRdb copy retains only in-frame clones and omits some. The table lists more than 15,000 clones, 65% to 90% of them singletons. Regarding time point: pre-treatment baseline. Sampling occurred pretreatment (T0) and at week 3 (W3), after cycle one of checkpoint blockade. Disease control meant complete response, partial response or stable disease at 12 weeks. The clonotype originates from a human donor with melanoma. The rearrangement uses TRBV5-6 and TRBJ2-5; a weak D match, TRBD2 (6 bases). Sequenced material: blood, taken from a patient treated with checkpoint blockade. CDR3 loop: CASSYGGRETQYF. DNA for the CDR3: TGTGCCAGCAGCTATGGGGGGAGGGAGACCCAGTACTTC.